This is a list of T cell receptor beta chains from one sample in a study of T cell changes during pregnancy in multiple sclerosis. Generated by immunoSEQ multiplex PCR, the TCRdb table keeps only in-frame clones and is missing some. The table shows under 100,000 clones, with around 93% occurring only once. Sequences were derived from peripheral blood, sampled in the third trimester of pregnancy. The source is a female donor with multiple sclerosis, enrolled in a pregnancy study. Both conserved end residues are part of each CDR3. Each record gives: V gene, D gene, CDR3 length, J gene, clone size, CDR3 protein, CDR3 DNA. A D gene is named only where the DNA matches it firmly. Rows give clone size only sometimes, using once, few, many, or a class for an expanded clone.

v_call: TRBV9
d_call: NA
cdr3_length: 14
j_call: TRBJ1-3
clone_size: NA
cdr3_aa: CASSAGGVGNTIYF
cdr3_nt: TGTGCCAGCAGCGCCGGGGGGGTTGGAAACACCATATATTTT

v_call: TRBV5-1
d_call: NA
cdr3_length: 15
j_call: TRBJ2-7
clone_size: NA
cdr3_aa: CASSDLLGIAYEQYF
cdr3_nt: TGCGCCAGCAGTGATCTCCTCGGGATTGCCTACGAGCAGTACTTC

v_call: TRBV6-4
d_call: TRBD2
cdr3_length: 16
j_call: TRBJ2-2
clone_size: NA
cdr3_aa: CASSDGLAGNTGELFF
cdr3_nt: TGTGCCAGCAGTGACGGACTAGCGGGGAACACCGGGGAGCTGTTTTTT

v_call: TRBV9
d_call: NA
cdr3_length: 13
j_call: TRBJ2-5
clone_size: NA
cdr3_aa: CASSVEGVETQYF
cdr3_nt: TGTGCCAGCAGCGTAGAAGGAGTAGAGACCCAGTACTTC

v_call: TRBV4-1
d_call: NA
cdr3_length: 14
j_call: TRBJ2-7
clone_size: NA
cdr3_aa: CASSPRQGTYEQYF
cdr3_nt: TGCGCCAGCAGCCCCAGGCAGGGAACCTACGAGCAGTACTTC

v_call: TRBV2
d_call: TRBD1
cdr3_length: 14
j_call: TRBJ1-3
clone_size: NA
cdr3_aa: CASRDRGLGNTIYF
cdr3_nt: TGTGCCAGCAGAGACAGGGGACTTGGAAACACCATATATTTT

v_call: TRBV27
d_call: TRBD1
cdr3_length: 14
j_call: TRBJ1-5
clone_size: NA
cdr3_aa: CASSNGGGRQPQHF
cdr3_nt: TGTGCCAGCTCAAACGGAGGGGGCAGACAGCCCCAGCATTTT

v_call: TRBV19
d_call: NA
cdr3_length: 16
j_call: TRBJ2-2
clone_size: NA
cdr3_aa: CASSPGLLITAGELFF
cdr3_nt: TGTGCCAGTAGTCCCGGACTACTTATAACAGCCGGGGAGCTGTTTTTT

v_call: TRBV6-1
d_call: NA
cdr3_length: 13
j_call: TRBJ1-1
clone_size: once
cdr3_aa: CASSEALPGEAFF
cdr3_nt: TGTGCCAGCAGTGAAGCGCTTCCCGGTGAAGCTTTCTTT

v_call: TRBV19
d_call: NA
cdr3_length: 14
j_call: TRBJ1-2
clone_size: NA
cdr3_aa: CASSIPTGGHGYTF
cdr3_nt: TGTGCCAGTAGTATCCCAACAGGAGGGCATGGCTACACCTTC

v_call: TRBV6-5
d_call: NA
cdr3_length: 13
j_call: TRBJ1-2
clone_size: NA
cdr3_aa: CASSYFDGGSYTF
cdr3_nt: TGTGCCAGCAGTTACTTCGATGGCGGCAGCTACACCTTC

v_call: TRBV7-2
d_call: TRBD1
cdr3_length: 13
j_call: TRBJ1-2
clone_size: NA
cdr3_aa: CASSFGTGGFYTF
cdr3_nt: TGTGCCAGCAGCTTCGGAACAGGGGGTTTTTACACCTTC

v_call: TRBV6-1
d_call: TRBD1
cdr3_length: 14
j_call: TRBJ1-5
clone_size: NA
cdr3_aa: CATVRDSQNQPQHF
cdr3_nt: TGTGCCACCGTAAGGGACAGTCAAAATCAGCCCCAGCATTTT

v_call: TRBV27
d_call: NA
cdr3_length: 14
j_call: TRBJ1-4
clone_size: NA
cdr3_aa: CASTRGGAGEKLFF
cdr3_nt: TGTGCCAGCACCCGGGGGGGGGCTGGTGAAAAACTGTTTTTT

v_call: TRBV6-1
d_call: NA
cdr3_length: 15
j_call: TRBJ2-1
clone_size: NA
cdr3_aa: CASSERTDSYNEQFF
cdr3_nt: TGTGCCAGCAGTGAAAGGACAGACTCCTACAATGAGCAGTTCTTC

v_call: TRBV5-6
d_call: TRBD2
cdr3_length: 14
j_call: TRBJ2-1
clone_size: NA
cdr3_aa: CASSSGLGYNEQFF
cdr3_nt: TGTGCCAGCAGTTCCGGACTAGGGTACAATGAGCAGTTCTTC

v_call: TRBV21-1
d_call: NA
cdr3_length: 16
j_call: TRBJ1-5
clone_size: NA
cdr3_aa: CASSKGGQDSNQPQHF
cdr3_nt: TGTGCCAGCAGCAAAGGGGGGCAGGATAGCAATCAGCCCCAGCATTTT

v_call: TRBV2
d_call: TRBD2
cdr3_length: 15
j_call: TRBJ2-3
clone_size: NA
cdr3_aa: CASSEVPGLVDTQYF
cdr3_nt: TGTGCCAGCAGTGAGGTCCCGGGACTAGTCGATACGCAGTATTTT

v_call: TRBV7-9
d_call: NA
cdr3_length: 17
j_call: TRBJ2-7
clone_size: NA
cdr3_aa: CASSSDEETGKPYEQYF
cdr3_nt: TGTGCCAGCAGCTCTGACGAAGAAACCGGGAAACCGTACGAGCAGTACTTC

v_call: TRBV2
d_call: NA
cdr3_length: 13
j_call: TRBJ1-1
clone_size: NA
cdr3_aa: CASSRAATPEAFF
cdr3_nt: TGTGCCAGCAGTCGCGCGGCCACACCAGAAGCTTTCTTT